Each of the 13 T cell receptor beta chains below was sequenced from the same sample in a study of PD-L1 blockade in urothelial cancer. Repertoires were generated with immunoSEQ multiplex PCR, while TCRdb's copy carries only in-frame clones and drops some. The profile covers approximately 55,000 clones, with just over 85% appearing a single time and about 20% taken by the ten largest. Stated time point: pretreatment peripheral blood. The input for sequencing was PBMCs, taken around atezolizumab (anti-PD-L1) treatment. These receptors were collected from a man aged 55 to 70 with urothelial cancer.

The CDR3: CASSLASPGANEKLFF. CDR3 DNA: TGTGCCAGCAGCTTGGCTTCCCCGGGGGCTAATGAAAAACTGTTTTTT. The chain links TRBV5-4 to TRBJ1-4; D may be TRBD1 (5 bases). The CDR3 covers 16 residues. Between the trimmed V and J ends, which lost 0 bases and 3 bases, there was a span of 12 bases. Germline CDR1 is SGHNT and CDR2 is YYREEE (reference sequence).

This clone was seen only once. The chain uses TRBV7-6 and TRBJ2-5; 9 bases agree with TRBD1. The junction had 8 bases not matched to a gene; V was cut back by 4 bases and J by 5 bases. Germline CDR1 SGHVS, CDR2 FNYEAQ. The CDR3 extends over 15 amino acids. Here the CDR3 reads CASSSTGGAGETQYF. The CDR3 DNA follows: TGTGCCAGCAGCTCTACAGGGGGCGCGGGGGAGACCCAGTACTTC.

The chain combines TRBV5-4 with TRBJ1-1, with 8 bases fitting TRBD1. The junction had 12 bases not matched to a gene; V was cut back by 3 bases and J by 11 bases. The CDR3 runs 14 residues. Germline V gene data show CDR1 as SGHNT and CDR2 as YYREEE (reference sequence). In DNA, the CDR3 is TGTGCCAGCAGCTCCCCCCCAGGGGGCGGTTCGGCTTTCTTT. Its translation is CASSSPPGGGSAFF.

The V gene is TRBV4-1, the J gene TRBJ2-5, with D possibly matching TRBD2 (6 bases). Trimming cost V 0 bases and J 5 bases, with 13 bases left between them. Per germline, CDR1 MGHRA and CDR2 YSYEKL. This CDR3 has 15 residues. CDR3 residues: CASSQDRGSRETQYF. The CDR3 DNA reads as TGCGCCAGCAGCCAAGATCGGGGGTCCCGGGAGACCCAGTACTTC.

CDR3 residues: CASSSLGPEAFF. As DNA, the CDR3 is TGTGCCAGCAGTTCCTTGGGCCCTGAAGCTTTCTTT. The chain links TRBV7-2 to TRBJ1-1; D uncertain. The germline V gene has CDR1 SGHTA and CDR2 FQGNSA. The germline V and J ends were trimmed by 6 bases and 6 bases, with 11 bases remaining between them. The CDR3 runs to 12 residues.

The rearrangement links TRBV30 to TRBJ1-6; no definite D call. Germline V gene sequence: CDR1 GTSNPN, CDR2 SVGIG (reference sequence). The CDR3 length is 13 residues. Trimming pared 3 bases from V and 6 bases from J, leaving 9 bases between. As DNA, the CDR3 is TGTGCCTGGAGCCCCTCCCCTAATTCACCCCTCCACTTT. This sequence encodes CAWSPSPNSPLHF.

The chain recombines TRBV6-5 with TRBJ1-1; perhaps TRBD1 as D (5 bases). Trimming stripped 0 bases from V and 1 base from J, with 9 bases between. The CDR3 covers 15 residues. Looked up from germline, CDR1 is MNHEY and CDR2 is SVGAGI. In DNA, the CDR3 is TGTGCCAGCAGTTACTCCGGGACTTCGAACACTGAAGCTTTCTTT. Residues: CASSYSGTSNTEAFF.

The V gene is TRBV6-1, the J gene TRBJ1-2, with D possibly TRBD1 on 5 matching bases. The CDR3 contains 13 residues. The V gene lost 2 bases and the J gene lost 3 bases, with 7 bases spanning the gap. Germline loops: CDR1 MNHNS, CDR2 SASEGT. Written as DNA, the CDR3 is TGTGCCAGCAGTGAATCCAGGGACTATGGCTACACCTTC. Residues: CASSESRDYGYTF.

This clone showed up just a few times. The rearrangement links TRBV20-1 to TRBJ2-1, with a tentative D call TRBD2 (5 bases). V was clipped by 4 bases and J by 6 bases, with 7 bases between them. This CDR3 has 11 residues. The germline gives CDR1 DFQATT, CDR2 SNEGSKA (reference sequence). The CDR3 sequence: CSATTSNEQFF. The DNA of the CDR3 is TGCAGTGCTACAACTAGCAATGAGCAGTTCTTC.

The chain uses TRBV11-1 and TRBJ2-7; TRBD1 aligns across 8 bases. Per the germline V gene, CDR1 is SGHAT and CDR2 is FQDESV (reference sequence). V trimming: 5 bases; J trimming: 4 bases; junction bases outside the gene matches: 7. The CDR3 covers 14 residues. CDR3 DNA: TGTGCCAGCAGCCAATGGACAGGGAAATACGAGCAGTACTTC. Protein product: CASSQWTGKYEQYF.

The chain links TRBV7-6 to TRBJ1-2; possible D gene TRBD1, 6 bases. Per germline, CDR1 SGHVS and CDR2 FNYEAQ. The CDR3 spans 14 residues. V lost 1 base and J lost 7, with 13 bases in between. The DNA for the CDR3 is TGTGCCAGCAGCTTAGATCTGGGGGCGGGTGGCTACACCTTC. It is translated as CASSLDLGAGGYTF.

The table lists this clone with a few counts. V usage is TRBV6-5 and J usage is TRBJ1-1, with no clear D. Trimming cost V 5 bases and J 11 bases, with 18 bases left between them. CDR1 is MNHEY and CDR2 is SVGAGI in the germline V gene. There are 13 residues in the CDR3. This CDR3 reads CASSTPGVGAAFF. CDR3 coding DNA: TGTGCCAGCAGTACTCCGGGAGTCGGTGCGGCTTTCTTT.

The CDR3: CASSLGTGRYHTF. The CDR3 DNA reads as TGTGCCAGCAGTTTAGGGACAGGGAGGTACCACACCTTC. This chain links TRBV27 with TRBJ1-2; 9 bases align to TRBD1. There are 13 residues in the CDR3. Germline CDR1 MNHEY, CDR2 SMNVEV (reference sequence). V lost 2 bases, J lost 12 bases, and 7 bases stayed unmatched.